This passage covers 9 T cell receptor beta chains from one sample sequenced in a study of early T cells in non-severe SARS-CoV-2 infection. TCRdb itself ran the 5' RACE reads through MiXCR, one entry per CDR3 protein. This table holds about 20,000 distinct CDR3 sequences, 4% to 5% found once. Sequenced: whole blood. The source of these receptors is an adult who was a healthcare worker with PCR-confirmed SARS-CoV-2 infection or an uninfected control (not recorded which).

This clonotype was recorded at least ten times. The chain combines TRBV7-3 with TRBJ2-1; 7 positions match TRBD2. The length of the CDR3 is 16 residues. The junction had 17 bases not matched to a gene; V was cut back by 8 bases and J by 7 bases. Germline CDR1 is SGHTA and CDR2 is FQGTGA. In DNA form, the CDR3 reads TGTGCCAGCTCTCATAGTGGGGAGGGAATCGATAATGAGCAGTTCTTC. Translation: CASSHSGEGIDNEQFF. The full variable domain, in which reference TRBV7-3 and TRBJ2-1 provide the parts outside the CDR3, is GAGVSQTPSNKVTEKGKYVELRCDPISGHTALYWYRQSLGQGPEFLIYFQGTGAADDSGLPNDRFFAVRPEGSVSTLKIQRTERGDSAVYLCASSHSGEGIDNEQFFGPGTRLTVL.

The J gene is TRBJ2-2, the V gene TRBV11-2; D possibly uses TRBD1 or TRBD2 (5 bases each). The CDR3 consists of 14 residues. Per germline, CDR1 SGHAT and CDR2 FQNNGV. Trimming stripped 0 bases from V and 10 bases from J, with 12 bases between. The CDR3 spells CASSLDRDRMELFF. For the CDR3, the DNA is TGTGCCAGCAGCTTAGATCGGGACCGTATGGAGCTGTTTTTT.

This clonotype is deemed medium-sized. The rearrangement uses TRBV5-1 and TRBJ2-7, with TRBD1 matching 9 bases. Trimming at V came to 3 bases and at J to 12 bases, leaving 7 bases not matched to a gene. This CDR3 has 12 residues. Germline-derived CDR1 and CDR2 are SGHRS and YFSETQ. CDR3 residues: CASSWGDRDRYF. The CDR3 bases are TGCGCCAGCAGCTGGGGGGACAGGGATCGGTACTTC. Filled out from reference TRBV5-1 and TRBJ2-7, the complete variable domain reads KAGVTQTPRYLIKTRGQQVTLSCSPISGHRSVSWYQQTPGQGLQFLFEYFSETQRNKGNFPGRFSGRQFSNSRSEMNVSTLELGDSALYLCASSWGDRDRYFGPGTRLTVT.

There are many counts of this clonotype. The chain carries TRBV7-9 and TRBJ1-5; D ambiguous. This CDR3 is 13 amino acids long. V was cut by 4 bases and J by 7 bases, with 11 bases left in between. Per the germline V gene, CDR1 is SEHNR and CDR2 is FQNEAQ (reference sequence). The DNA of the CDR3 is TGTGCCAGCAGCTCGGACGCGGGCCAGCCCCAGCATTTT. It codes for CASSSDAGQPQHF. Full variable domain (outside the CDR3, taken from reference TRBV7-9 and TRBJ1-5): DTGVSQNPRHKITKRGQNVTFRCDPISEHNRLYWYRQTLGQGPEFLTYFQNEAQLEKSRLLSDRFSAERPKGSFSTLEIQRTEQGDSAMYLCASSSDAGQPQHFGDGTRLSIL.

This clonotype was observed a few times. J is TRBJ2-1 and V is TRBV14; TRBD2 is a possible D gene (5 bases). Trimming pared 4 bases from V and 2 bases from J, leaving 12 bases between. The length of the CDR3 is 15 residues. The germline V gene has CDR1 SGHDN and CDR2 FVKESK. CDR3 coding DNA: TGTGCCAGCAGCCCCCTAGAGAGGGCCTACAATGAGCAGTTCTTC. Its protein product is CASSPLERAYNEQFF.

CDR3 loop: CASSPRVTYNEQFF. CDR3 in DNA: TGTGCCAGCAGCCCCAGGGTCACCTACAATGAGCAGTTCTTC. The chain carries TRBV9 and TRBJ2-1, with D possibly matching TRBD1 (5 bases). Per germline, CDR1 SGDLS and CDR2 YYNGEE. This CDR3 has 14 amino acids. With 4 bases removed from V and 2 bases from J, the gap between germline ends came to 10 bases.

V is TRBV6-6 and J is TRBJ1-2; D call uncertain. The germline V gene encodes CDR1 MNHNY and CDR2 SVGAGI (reference sequence). This CDR3 comprises 13 residues. Trimming stripped 8 bases from V and 4 bases from J, with 14 bases between. The CDR3 protein is CASRGVSSYGYTF. As DNA, the CDR3 is TGTGCCAGCCGGGGAGTCTCCAGCTATGGCTACACCTTC.

In its sample, this clonotype was seen a few times. The rearrangement uses TRBV2 and TRBJ2-7, with D possibly called TRBD1 or TRBD2 (5 bases each). CDR3 length: 14 residues. With 2 bases removed from V and 5 bases from J, the gap between germline ends came to 13 bases. The germline gives CDR1 SNHLY, CDR2 FYNNEI. The CDR3 region has the DNA TGTGCCAGCAGTGAATCTAGCCCCAGGGACGAGCAGTACTTC. This gives the protein CASSESSPRDEQYF.

The chain has TRBV10-3 and TRBJ2-2; no clear D. The germline V gene encodes CDR1 ENHRY and CDR2 SYGVKD. There are 14 residues in the CDR3. The V end was cut by 5 bases, the J end by 5 bases, with 12 bases between. The CDR3 loop is CAISPITSTGELFF. The DNA of the CDR3 is TGTGCCATCAGTCCCATTACAAGTACCGGGGAGCTGTTTTTT.